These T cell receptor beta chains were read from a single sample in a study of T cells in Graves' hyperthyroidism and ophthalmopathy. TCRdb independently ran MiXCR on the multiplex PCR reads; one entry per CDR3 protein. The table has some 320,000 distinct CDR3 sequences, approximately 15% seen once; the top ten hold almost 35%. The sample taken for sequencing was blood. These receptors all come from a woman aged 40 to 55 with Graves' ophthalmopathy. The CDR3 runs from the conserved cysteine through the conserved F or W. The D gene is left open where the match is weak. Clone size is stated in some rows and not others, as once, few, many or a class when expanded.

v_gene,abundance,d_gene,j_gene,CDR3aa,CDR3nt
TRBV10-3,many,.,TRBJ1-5,CAISERGDSNQPQHF,TGTGCCATCAGTGAGCGGGGGGATAGCAATCAGCCCCAGCATTTT
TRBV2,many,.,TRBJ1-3,CASKQGDPGNTIYF,TGTGCCAGCAAGCAGGGCGATCCTGGAAACACCATATATTTT
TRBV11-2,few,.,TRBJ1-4,CASSLAGLSEKLFF,TGTGCCAGCAGCTTAGCGGGGTTGAGTGAAAAACTGTTTTTT
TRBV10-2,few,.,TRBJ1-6,CASSEQLSPLHF,TGCGCCAGCAGTGAACAGCTGTCTCCCCTCCACTTT
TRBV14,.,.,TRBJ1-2,CASSHSDNPKGYGYTF,TGTGCCAGCAGCCACTCGGACAATCCCAAGGGCTATGGCTACACCTTC
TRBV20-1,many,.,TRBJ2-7,CSAQDPSSSYEQYF,TGCAGTGCCCAGGACCCTTCGTCCTCCTACGAGCAGTACTTC
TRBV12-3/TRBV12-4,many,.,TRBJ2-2,CASSLRENTGELFF,TGTGCCAGCAGTTTGCGGGAGAACACCGGGGAGCTGTTTTTT
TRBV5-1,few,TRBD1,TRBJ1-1,CASSLKTGGVGTEAFF,TGCGCCAGCAGCTTGAAGACAGGGGGCGTTGGCACTGAAGCTTTCTTT
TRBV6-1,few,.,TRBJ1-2,CASSPLPGPIKGGYTF,TGTGCCAGCAGCCCCCTTCCGGGTCCTATTAAGGGTGGCTACACCTTC
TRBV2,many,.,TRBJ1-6,CASSDYLATGKDSPLHF,TGTGCCAGCAGTGATTACTTGGCGACAGGAAAAGATTCACCCCTCCACTTT
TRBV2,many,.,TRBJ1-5,CASRLTASGQPQHF,TGTGCCAGCAGACTGACAGCCAGTGGTCAGCCCCAGCATTTT
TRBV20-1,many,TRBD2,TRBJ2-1,CSARRLSTSGNEQFF,TGCAGTGCTAGGAGACTATCAACTAGCGGCAATGAGCAGTTCTTC
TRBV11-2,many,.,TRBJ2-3,CASSLALPRGTDTQYF,TGTGCCAGCAGCTTAGCACTACCAAGGGGCACAGATACGCAGTATTTT
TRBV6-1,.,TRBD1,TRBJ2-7,CASSPGTGYEQYF,TGTGCCAGCAGCCCCGGGACAGGCTACGAGCAGTACTTC
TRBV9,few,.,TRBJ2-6,CASSVAHRGGGSGANVLTF,TGTGCCAGCAGCGTAGCTCATCGAGGGGGAGGGTCTGGGGCCAACGTCCTGACTTTC
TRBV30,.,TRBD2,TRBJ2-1,CAWSPIAGAVSDEFF,TGTGCCTGGAGTCCTATAGCGGGAGCAGTGTCGGACGAGTTCTTC
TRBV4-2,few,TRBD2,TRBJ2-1,CASSQKTGTSPYNEQFF,TGTGCCAGCAGCCAAAAAACCGGGACTAGCCCCTACAATGAGCAGTTCTTC
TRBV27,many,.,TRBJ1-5,CASSLKQPSNQPQHF,TGTGCCAGCAGTTTAAAACAGCCTAGCAATCAGCCCCAGCATTTT
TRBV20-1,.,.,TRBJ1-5,CSAVQQGPNQPQHF,TGCAGTGCAGTGCAGCAGGGCCCCAATCAGCCCCAGCATTTT
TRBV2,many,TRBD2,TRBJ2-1,CASSLTSGGGNEQFF,TGTGCCAGCAGTTTGACTAGCGGGGGAGGCAATGAGCAGTTCTTC
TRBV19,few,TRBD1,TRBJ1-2,CASSMGQWDGYTF,TGTGCCAGTAGTATGGGACAGTGGGATGGCTACACCTTC
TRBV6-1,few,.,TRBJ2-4,CASSTGGFPKNIQYF,TGTGCCAGCAGTACCGGGGGTTTTCCCAAAAACATTCAGTACTTC
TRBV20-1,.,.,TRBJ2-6,CSAVRDRRTSGANVLTF,TGCAGTGCTGTCCGGGACCGCCGCACCTCTGGGGCCAACGTCCTGACTTTC
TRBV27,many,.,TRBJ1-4,CASSLSPGALREKLFF,TGTGCCAGCAGTTTATCGCCCGGGGCTTTGAGGGAAAAACTGTTTTTT
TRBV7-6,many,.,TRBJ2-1,CASSAQGGTHYNEQFF,TGTGCCAGCAGCGCCCAGGGGGGAACTCATTACAATGAGCAGTTCTTC
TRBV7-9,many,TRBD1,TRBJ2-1,CASRPQGAGNEQFF,TGTGCCAGCAGACCGCAGGGGGCTGGCAATGAGCAGTTCTTC
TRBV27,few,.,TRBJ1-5,CASSYLPLYVNQPQHF,TGTGCCAGCAGTTACCTACCCCTATACGTCAATCAGCCCCAGCATTTT
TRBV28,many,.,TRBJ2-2,CASSFITPGELFF,TGTGCCAGCAGTTTCATTACGCCCGGGGAGCTGTTTTTT